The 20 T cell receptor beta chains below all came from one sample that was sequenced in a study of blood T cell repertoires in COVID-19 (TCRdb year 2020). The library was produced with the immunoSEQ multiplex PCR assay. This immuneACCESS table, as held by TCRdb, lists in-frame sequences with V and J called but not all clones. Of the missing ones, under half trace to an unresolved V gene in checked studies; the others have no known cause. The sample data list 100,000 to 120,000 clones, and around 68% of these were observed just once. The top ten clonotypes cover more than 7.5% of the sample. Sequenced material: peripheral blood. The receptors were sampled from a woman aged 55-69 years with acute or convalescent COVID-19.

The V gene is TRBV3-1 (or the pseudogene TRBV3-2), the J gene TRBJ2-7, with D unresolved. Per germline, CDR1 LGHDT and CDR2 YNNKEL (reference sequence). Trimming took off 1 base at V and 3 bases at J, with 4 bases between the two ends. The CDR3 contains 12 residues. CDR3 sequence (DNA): TGTGCCAGCAGCCAAGGAGACTACGAGCAGTACTTC. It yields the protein CASSQGDYEQYF.

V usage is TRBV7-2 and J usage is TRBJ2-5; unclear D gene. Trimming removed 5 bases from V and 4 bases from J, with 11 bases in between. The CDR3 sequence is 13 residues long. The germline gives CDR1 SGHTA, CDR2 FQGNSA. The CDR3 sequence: CASSPVHRETQYF. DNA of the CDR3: TGTGCCAGCAGCCCCGTCCACAGAGAGACCCAGTACTTC.

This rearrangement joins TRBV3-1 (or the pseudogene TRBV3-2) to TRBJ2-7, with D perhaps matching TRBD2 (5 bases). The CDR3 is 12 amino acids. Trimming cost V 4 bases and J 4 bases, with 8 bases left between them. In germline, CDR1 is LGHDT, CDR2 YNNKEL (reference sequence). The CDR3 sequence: CASSPGGYEQYF. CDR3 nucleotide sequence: TGTGCCAGCAGCCCAGGAGGTTACGAGCAGTACTTC.

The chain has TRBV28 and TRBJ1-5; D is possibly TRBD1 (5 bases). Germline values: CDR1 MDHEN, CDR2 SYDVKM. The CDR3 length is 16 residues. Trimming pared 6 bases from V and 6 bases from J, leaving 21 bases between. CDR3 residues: CASSPTSGNLVQPQHF. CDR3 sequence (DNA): TGTGCCAGCAGCCCGACCTCAGGGAATTTAGTTCAGCCCCAGCATTTT.

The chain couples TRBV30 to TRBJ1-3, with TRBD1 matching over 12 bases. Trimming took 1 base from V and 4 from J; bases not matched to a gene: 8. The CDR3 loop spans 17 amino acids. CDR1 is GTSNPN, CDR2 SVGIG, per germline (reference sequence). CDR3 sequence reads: CAWSAGTGGAAGNTIYF. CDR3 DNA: TGTGCCTGGAGTGCAGGGACAGGGGGCGCAGCCGGAAACACCATATATTTT.

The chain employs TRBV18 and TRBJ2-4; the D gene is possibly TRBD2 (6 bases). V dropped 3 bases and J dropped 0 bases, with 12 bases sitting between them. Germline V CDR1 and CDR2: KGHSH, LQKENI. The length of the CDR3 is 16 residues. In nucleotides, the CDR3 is TGTGCCAGCTCACCGCAACCGGGACTAGCCAAAAACATTCAGTACTTC. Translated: CASSPQPGLAKNIQYF.

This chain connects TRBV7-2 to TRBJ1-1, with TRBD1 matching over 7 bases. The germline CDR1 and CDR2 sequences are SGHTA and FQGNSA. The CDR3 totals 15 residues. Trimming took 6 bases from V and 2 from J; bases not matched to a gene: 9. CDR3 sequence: CASRVSQGVNTEAFF. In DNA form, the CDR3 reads TGTGCCAGCAGAGTTTCTCAGGGGGTAAACACTGAAGCTTTCTTT.

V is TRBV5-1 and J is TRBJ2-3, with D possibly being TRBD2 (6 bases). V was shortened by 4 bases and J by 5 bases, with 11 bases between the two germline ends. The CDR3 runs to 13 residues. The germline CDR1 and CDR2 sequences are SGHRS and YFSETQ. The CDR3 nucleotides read TGCGCCAGCAGCACCCGGACTAAAGATACGCAGTATTTT. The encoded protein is CASSTRTKDTQYF.

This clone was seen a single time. CDR3 in amino acids: CAISEGEGARTEAFF. The CDR3 nucleotides are TGTGCCATCAGTGAAGGCGAGGGGGCGAGAACTGAAGCTTTCTTT. The chain recombines TRBV10-3 with TRBJ1-1, with 7 bases fitting TRBD1. V dropped 3 bases and J dropped 5; count of bases not matched to a gene: 9. Germline loops: CDR1 ENHRY, CDR2 SYGVKD. The CDR3 is made up of 15 amino acids.

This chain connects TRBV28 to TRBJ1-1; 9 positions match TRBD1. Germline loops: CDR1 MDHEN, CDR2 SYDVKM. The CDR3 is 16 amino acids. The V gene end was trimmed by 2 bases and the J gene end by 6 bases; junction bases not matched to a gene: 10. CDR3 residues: CASSLGETGGLAEAFF. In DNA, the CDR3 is TGTGCCAGCAGTTTAGGGGAGACAGGGGGACTCGCTGAAGCTTTCTTT.

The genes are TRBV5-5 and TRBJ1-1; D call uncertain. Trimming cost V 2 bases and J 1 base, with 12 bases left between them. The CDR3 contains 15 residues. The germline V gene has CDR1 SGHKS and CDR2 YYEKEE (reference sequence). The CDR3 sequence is CASSLRGLTNTEAFF. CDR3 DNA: TGTGCCAGCAGCTTACGCGGACTGACGAACACTGAAGCTTTCTTT.

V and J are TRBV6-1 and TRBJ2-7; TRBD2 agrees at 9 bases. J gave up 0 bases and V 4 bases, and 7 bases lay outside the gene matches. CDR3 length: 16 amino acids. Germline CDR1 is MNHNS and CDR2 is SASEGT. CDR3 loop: CASSGRQTSGSYEQYF. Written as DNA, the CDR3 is TGTGCCAGCAGTGGGCGACAGACTAGCGGCTCCTACGAGCAGTACTTC.

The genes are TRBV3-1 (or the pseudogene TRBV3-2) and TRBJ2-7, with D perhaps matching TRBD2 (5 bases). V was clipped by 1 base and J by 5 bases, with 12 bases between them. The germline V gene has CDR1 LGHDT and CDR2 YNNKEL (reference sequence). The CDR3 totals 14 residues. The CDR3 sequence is CASSQGAAVNEQYF. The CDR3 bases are TGTGCCAGCAGCCAAGGAGCGGCAGTCAACGAGCAGTACTTC.

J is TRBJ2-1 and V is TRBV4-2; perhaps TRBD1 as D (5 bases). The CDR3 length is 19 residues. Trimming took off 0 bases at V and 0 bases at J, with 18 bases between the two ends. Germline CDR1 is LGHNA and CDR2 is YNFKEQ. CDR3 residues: CASSQEFRRQRNSYNEQFF. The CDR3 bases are TGTGCCAGCAGCCAAGAATTCAGGCGACAGAGAAACTCCTACAATGAGCAGTTCTTC.

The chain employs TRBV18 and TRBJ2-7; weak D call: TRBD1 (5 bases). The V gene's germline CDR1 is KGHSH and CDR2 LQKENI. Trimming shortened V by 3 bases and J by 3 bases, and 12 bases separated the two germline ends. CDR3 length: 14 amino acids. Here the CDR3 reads CASSPAGKDYEQYF. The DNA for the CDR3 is TGTGCCAGCTCACCGGCAGGGAAAGACTACGAGCAGTACTTC.

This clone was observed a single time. CDR3 protein: CASSLVGGTQYF. CDR3 sequence (DNA): TGTGCCAGCAGTTTAGTAGGGGGGACCCAGTACTTC. The chain couples TRBV12-3 or TRBV12-4 to TRBJ2-5, with D possibly TRBD1 on 6 matching bases. This CDR3 region has 12 residues. V was pared by 1 base and J by 7 bases, with 7 bases between.

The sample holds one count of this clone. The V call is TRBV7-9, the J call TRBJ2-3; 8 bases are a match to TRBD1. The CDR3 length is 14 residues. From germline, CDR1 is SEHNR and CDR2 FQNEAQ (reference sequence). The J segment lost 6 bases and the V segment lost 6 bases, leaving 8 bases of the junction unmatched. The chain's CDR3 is CASSSGTGMDTQYF. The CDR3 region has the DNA TGTGCCAGCAGTTCCGGGACAGGCATGGATACGCAGTATTTT. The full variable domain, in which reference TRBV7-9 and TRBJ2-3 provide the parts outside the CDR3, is DTGVSQNPRHKITKRGQNVTFRCDPISEHNRLYWYRQTLGQGPEFLTYFQNEAQLEKSRLLSDRFSAERPKGSFSTLEIQRTEQGDSAMYLCASSSGTGMDTQYFGPGTRLTVL.

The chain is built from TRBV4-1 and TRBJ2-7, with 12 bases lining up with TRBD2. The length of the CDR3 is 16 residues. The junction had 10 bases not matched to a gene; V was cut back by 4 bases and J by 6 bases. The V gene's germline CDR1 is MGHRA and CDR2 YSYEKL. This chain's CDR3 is CASSPSTKTSGGEQYF. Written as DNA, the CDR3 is TGCGCCAGCAGCCCCTCCACGAAGACTAGCGGGGGCGAGCAGTACTTC.

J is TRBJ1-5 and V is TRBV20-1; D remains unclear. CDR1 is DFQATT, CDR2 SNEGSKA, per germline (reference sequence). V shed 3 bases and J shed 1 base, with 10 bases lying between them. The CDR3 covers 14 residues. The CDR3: CSASLPASNQPQHF. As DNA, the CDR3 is TGCAGTGCTAGTCTCCCAGCGAGCAATCAGCCCCAGCATTTT.

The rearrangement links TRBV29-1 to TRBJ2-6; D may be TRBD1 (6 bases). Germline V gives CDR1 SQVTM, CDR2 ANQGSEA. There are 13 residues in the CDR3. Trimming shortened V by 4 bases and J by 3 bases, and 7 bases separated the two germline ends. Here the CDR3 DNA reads TGCAGCGTTGTCAGGGGTGGGGCCAACGTCCTGACTTTC. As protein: CSVVRGGANVLTF.